This T cell receptor (beta chain) was captured in a study of blood T cell repertoires in COVID-19. Whole-study context: The United States, Italy and Spain supplied acute and convalescent COVID-19 samples. PBMCs, B-cell-depleted T cells, or T cells provided the cDNA or gDNA that made up the material.

Produced via immunoSEQ multiplex PCR; TCRdb's table is partial and in-frame only. The repertoire consists of about 250,000 clones, with about 87% occurring once and the leading ten covering approximately 3.4%. Participants, about 18 to 90 years old, spanned 24 US areas. The germline gives CDR1 SGHNT, CDR2 YENEEA. The V end was cut by 5 bases, the J end by 7 bases, with 12 bases between. The CDR3 is 13 amino acids. This TCR came from a woman aged 40 to 49 who had been exposed to COVID-19. The J gene is TRBJ2-1, the V gene TRBV11-3, with D maybe TRBD2 (5 bases). Material for sequencing was PBMCs or T cells enriched from blood (not recorded which). The CDR3 nucleotides read TGTGCCAGCAGCGATTCACTAGGTAATGAGCAGTTCTTC. Its protein product is CASSDSLGNEQFF.